One and the same sample provided the 6 T cell receptor beta chains below, sequenced in a study of early T cells in non-severe SARS-CoV-2 infection. TCRdb processed the 5' RACE reads anew with MiXCR; each CDR3 protein has one entry. The table has about 29,000 distinct CDR3 sequences, over 3.5% seen once. Sequenced material: whole blood. The source of these receptors is an adult who was a healthcare worker with PCR-confirmed SARS-CoV-2 infection or an uninfected control (not recorded which).

There are many counts of this clonotype. The J gene is TRBJ2-5, the V gene TRBV3-1; 8 nucleotides align to TRBD1. Germline CDR1 LGHDT, CDR2 YNNKEL (reference sequence). The CDR3 totals 15 residues. The V segment lost 2 bases and the J segment 4 bases; nucleotides outside the gene matches: 6. The CDR3 coding sequence is TGTGCCAGCAGCCAAAGGACAGGGTTGGCAGAGACCCAGTACTTC. It specifies CASSQRTGLAETQYF.

This clonotype occurred many times. The chain uses TRBV7-9 and TRBJ1-2; 8 bases align to TRBD1. CDR1 and CDR2 (germline): SEHNR, FQNEAQ (reference sequence). CDR3 size: 14 residues. The V gene end was trimmed by 7 bases and the J gene end by 8 bases; junction bases not matched to a gene: 12. This chain's CDR3 is CASTKTGGRDGYTF. The CDR3 region has the DNA TGTGCCAGCACTAAAACAGGGGGACGCGACGGCTACACCTTC.

This clonotype was recorded a few times. The chain employs TRBV6-4 and TRBJ2-2, with D uncertain. There are 14 residues in the CDR3. V gave up 5 bases and J gave up 0 bases, with 7 bases separating them. Per germline, CDR1 MRHNA and CDR2 SNTAGT. The CDR3 protein is CASSLSSNTGELFF. The CDR3 bases are TGTGCCAGCAGTCTATCCTCGAACACCGGGGAGCTGTTTTTT.

CDR3 sequence (DNA): TGCAGTGCTAGAGATCGACTAGCGGGAGACAATGAGCAGTTCTTC. Its translation is CSARDRLAGDNEQFF. This sequence joins TRBV20-1 and TRBJ2-1; TRBD2 matches at 12 bases. CDR3 size: 15 residues. The V gene end was trimmed by 0 bases and the J gene end by 5 bases; junction bases not matched to a gene: 2. Germline V gives CDR1 DFQATT, CDR2 SNEGSKA (reference sequence).

This chain uses TRBV30 with TRBJ2-7, with D perhaps TRBD1 (6 bases). The germline V gene encodes CDR1 GTSNPN and CDR2 SVGIG (reference sequence). The CDR3 has 13 residues. Trimming pared 5 bases from V and 4 bases from J, leaving 15 bases between. The CDR3 here is CAWSGQARYEQYF. DNA of the CDR3: TGTGCCTGGTCGGGACAAGCACGTTACGAGCAGTACTTC.

The chain recombines TRBV5-1 with TRBJ1-1, with no clear D. Germline V gene sequence: CDR1 SGHRS, CDR2 YFSETQ. The V end lost 3 bases, the J end lost 6 bases, and 15 bases lay between the germline ends. This CDR3 is 14 amino acids long. The CDR3 here is CASSSSGRPSEAFF. In DNA form, the CDR3 reads TGCGCCAGCAGCTCCTCCGGTCGGCCCTCTGAAGCTTTCTTT.